This T cell receptor (beta chain) originates from a study of T cell changes during pregnancy in multiple sclerosis. This clone came up a few times. Data came from immunoSEQ multiplex PCR; TCRdb stores just in-frame clones and leaves some out. The profile covers tens of thousands of clones, with 90% to 95% appearing a single time and around 1.2% taken by the ten largest. CDR1 SGHNT and CDR2 YENEEA come from the germline V gene. The CDR3 contains 16 residues. Trimming shortened V by 6 bases and J by 3 bases, and 18 bases separated the two germline ends. The sequence derives from a female donor with multiple sclerosis, enrolled in a pregnancy study. The V gene is TRBV11-3, the J gene TRBJ1-5; D is perhaps TRBD1 (6 bases). The source was peripheral blood, collected before pregnancy. The CDR3 coding sequence is TGTGCCAGCAGTTCCCCACGGGGGGCGATCAATCAGCCCCAGCATTTT. Translated, it gives CASSSPRGAINQPQHF.